The following is a TCR beta chain sequence with its context. In the original analysis: Amplification of reference gene primers provided the estimated nucleated cell counts. Here immunoSEQ multiplex PCR was the method, and the copy in TCRdb shows in-frame clones only, minus some. The V and J calls and clone size come from that table; D and trimming were worked out from the DNA. The data show more than 110,000 clones, about 86% seen once. The source of the sample is a study of blood T cell repertoires in COVID-19. Background on the study: COVID-19 samples from acute and convalescent phases originated in the United States, Italy and Spain. The cDNA or gDNA used as material had been derived from T cells, B-cell-depleted T cells, or PBMCs.

With 6 bases clipped from V and 2 bases from J, the junction kept 14 bases outside the gene matches. Germline lookup yields CDR1 SNHLY and CDR2 FYNNEI. This CDR3 spans 18 amino acids. The sequence came from a woman aged 60-75 years with acute or convalescent COVID-19. The V gene is TRBV2, the J gene TRBJ1-5; TRBD1 agrees at 9 bases. Sequencing was done on a sample of peripheral blood. The DNA for the CDR3 is TGTGCCAGCAGCTCCCCGGGACAGGGTATATCTCGCAATCAGCCCCAGCATTTT. Translation gives CASSSPGQGISRNQPQHF.